This T cell receptor (beta chain) was sequenced during a study of T cells after yellow fever vaccination. Whole-study context: The SMART-Seq v4 Ultra Low Input method served to prepare the low-cell-number fractions.

This clonotype has ten or more counts. The antigen is unknown. TCRdb reprocessed the 5' RACE reads via MiXCR and lists one record per CDR3 protein. The table shows about 29,000 distinct CDR3 sequences, with around 5% occurring only once. CDR1 and CDR2 (germline): MNHEY, SVGEGT. The CDR3 is 14 amino acids. Trimming cost V 8 bases and J 2 bases; bases outside gene matches: 4. Broader study findings: Primary-vaccination clones mostly resurfaced post-booster (more than 95% CD4, roughly 90% CD8). Peaking faster, on day 5 versus 15, the secondary response was nonetheless weaker.

The receptor was isolated from a man aged 30 to 45 who received the YFV17D yellow fever vaccine. The J gene is TRBJ2-7, the V gene TRBV6-2 or TRBV6-3; 12 nucleotides align to TRBD2. Sequences were derived from CD8+ T cells sorted from PBMCs, sampled 10 days after the yellow fever booster vaccination. The CDR3 DNA reads TGTGCCAGCGATCTAGCGGGAGGGCCCTACGAGCAGTACTTC. As protein: CASDLAGGPYEQYF.